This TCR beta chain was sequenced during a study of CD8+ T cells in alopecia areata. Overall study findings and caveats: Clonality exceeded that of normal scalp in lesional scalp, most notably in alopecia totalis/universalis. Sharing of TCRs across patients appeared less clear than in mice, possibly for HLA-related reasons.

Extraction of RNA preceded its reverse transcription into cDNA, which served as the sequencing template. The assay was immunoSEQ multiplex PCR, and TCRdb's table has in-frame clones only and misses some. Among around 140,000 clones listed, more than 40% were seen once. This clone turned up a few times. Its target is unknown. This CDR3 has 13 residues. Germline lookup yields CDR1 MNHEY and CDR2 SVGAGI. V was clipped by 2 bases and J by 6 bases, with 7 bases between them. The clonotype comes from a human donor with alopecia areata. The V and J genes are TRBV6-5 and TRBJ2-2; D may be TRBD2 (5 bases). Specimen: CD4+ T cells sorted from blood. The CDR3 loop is CASSYGGAGELFF. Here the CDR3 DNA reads TGTGCCAGCAGTTACGGAGGTGCCGGGGAGCTGTTTTTT.